This entry describes one T cell receptor (beta chain). This sample is drawn from a study of radiotherapy plus CTLA-4 blockade in lung cancer. This CDR3 spans 15 amino acids. The J segment lost 6 bases and the V segment lost 2 bases, leaving 7 bases of the junction unmatched. Germline values: CDR1 MNHNS, CDR2 SASEGT. Clones were sequenced by immunoSEQ multiplex PCR, and TCRdb holds only the in-frame ones, with some missing. The sample lists more than 55,000 clones; about three quarters were seen once. Focal radiation was given together with CTLA-4 blockade (ipilimumab) to patients with chemo-refractory metastatic non-small-cell lung cancer.

The J gene is TRBJ2-7, the V gene TRBV6-1; the match to TRBD1 covers 10 bases. This sequence originates from a human donor with non-small cell lung cancer who had a partial response to radiotherapy plus ipilimumab. The source was peripheral blood, collected from a patient treated with radiotherapy plus ipilimumab. In nucleotides, the CDR3 is TGTGCCAGCAGTGAAACTAGGGGGGACAGGGGCGAGCAGTACTTC. This translates into CASSETRGDRGEQYF.